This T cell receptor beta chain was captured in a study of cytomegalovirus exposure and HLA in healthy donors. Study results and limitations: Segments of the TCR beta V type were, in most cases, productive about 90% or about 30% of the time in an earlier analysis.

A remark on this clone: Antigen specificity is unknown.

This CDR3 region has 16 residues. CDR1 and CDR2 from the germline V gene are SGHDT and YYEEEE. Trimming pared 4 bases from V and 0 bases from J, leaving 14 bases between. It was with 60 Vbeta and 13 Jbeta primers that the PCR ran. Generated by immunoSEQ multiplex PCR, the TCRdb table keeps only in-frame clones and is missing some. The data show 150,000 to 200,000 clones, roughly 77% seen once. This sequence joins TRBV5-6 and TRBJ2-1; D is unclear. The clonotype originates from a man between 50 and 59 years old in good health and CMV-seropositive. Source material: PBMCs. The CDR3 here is CASSLPSRSSYNEQFF. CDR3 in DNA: TGTGCCAGCAGCCTCCCATCCCGGAGCTCCTACAATGAGCAGTTCTTC. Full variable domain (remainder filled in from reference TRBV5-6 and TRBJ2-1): DAGVTQSPTHLIKTRGQQVTLRCSPKSGHDTVSWYQQALGQGPQFIFQYYEEEERQRGNFPDRFSGHQFPNYSSELNVNALLLGDSALYLCASSLPSRSSYNEQFFGPGTRLTVL.